Listed here are 20 T cell receptor beta chains from one sample, sequenced in a study of cytomegalovirus exposure and HLA in healthy donors. Primers included in the PCR were 60 Vbeta and 13 Jbeta primers. The assay was immunoSEQ multiplex PCR, and TCRdb's table has in-frame clones only and misses some. Found here are approximately 99,000 clones, roughly four fifths of them singletons; the top ten hold under 5.5%. What was sequenced was PBMCs. The receptors stem from a man aged 40-50 years in good health and CMV-seropositive.

V and J are TRBV11-2 and TRBJ2-3, with TRBD1 as a possible D gene (6 bases). Germline V gives CDR1 SGHAT, CDR2 FQNNGV. V lost 4 bases, J lost 0 bases, and 11 bases lay in between. The CDR3 contains 15 residues. The CDR3 is CASSSGQLSTDTQYF. The DNA of the CDR3 is TGTGCCAGCAGCTCTGGACAGCTTAGCACAGATACGCAGTATTTT.

The chain couples TRBV4-2 to TRBJ1-1; 7 bases agree with TRBD1. Germline assignment: CDR1 LGHNA and CDR2 YNFKEQ. Losses at the gene ends were 1 base for V and 5 bases for J; bases not matched to a gene: 13. The CDR3 has 17 residues. The CDR3 reads CASSQGQGGRGETEAFF. CDR3 DNA sequence: TGTGCCAGCAGCCAAGGGCAGGGGGGTCGTGGAGAGACTGAAGCTTTCTTT.

The rearrangement uses TRBV27 and TRBJ2-5, with a weak D call TRBD2 (6 bases). The CDR3 covers 14 residues. Germline CDR1 and CDR2: MNHEY and SMNVEV (reference sequence). Trimming pared 6 bases from V and 0 bases from J, leaving 11 bases between. In nucleotides, the CDR3 is TGTGCCAGCAGACTGGGGGGACACCAAGAGACCCAGTACTTC. Translation: CASRLGGHQETQYF.

This clone was seen only a few times. The rearrangement links TRBV14 to TRBJ1-4, with D hard to call. CDR1 and CDR2 (germline): SGHDN, FVKESK. V shed 0 bases and J shed 4 bases, with 9 bases lying between them. The CDR3 has 15 amino acids. This CDR3 reads CASSQELQINEKLFF. Here the CDR3 DNA reads TGTGCCAGCAGCCAAGAATTACAGATTAATGAAAAACTGTTTTTT. The full variable domain, rest sourced from reference TRBV14 and TRBJ1-4, is EAGVTQFPSHSVIEKGQTVTLRCDPISGHDNLYWYRRVMGKEIKFLLHFVKESKQDESGMPNNRFLAERTGGTYSTLKVQPAELEDSGVYFCASSQELQINEKLFFGSGTQLSVL.

The chain recombines TRBV5-1 with TRBJ2-1; 10 nucleotides match TRBD2. CDR1 SGHRS and CDR2 YFSETQ come from the germline V gene. CDR3 length equals 14 residues. V dropped 3 bases and J dropped 5; count of bases not matched to a gene: 2. The CDR3 nucleotides are TGCGCCAGCAGCTCACTAGCGGGACACAATGAGCAGTTCTTC. It translates to CASSSLAGHNEQFF.

J is TRBJ1-5 and V is TRBV6-6, with 7 bases matching TRBD1. The junction had 6 bases not matched to a gene; V was cut back by 1 base and J by 6 bases. The CDR3 runs 15 residues. Germline V gene data show CDR1 as MNHNY and CDR2 as SVGAGI (reference sequence). CDR3 loop: CASSYFGQEGQPQHF. The CDR3 DNA is TGTGCCAGCAGTTACTTTGGACAGGAGGGTCAGCCCCAGCATTTT.

This clone was picked up a small number of times. V gene TRBV5-1 combines with J gene TRBJ2-5; tentative D call: TRBD2 (5 bases). Germline V gene lookup returns CDR1 SGHRS and CDR2 YFSETQ. The CDR3 extends over 15 amino acids. Trimming removed 4 bases at V and 1 base at J, with 14 bases between. The CDR3 bases are TGCGCCAGCAGCCCACTTAGCGCACTCCAAGAGACCCAGTACTTC. This codes for CASSPLSALQETQYF.

This clone was picked up a small number of times. J is TRBJ1-1 and V is TRBV10-3; TRBD1 might be the D (5 bases). The V end was cut by 0 bases, the J end by 3 bases, with 11 bases between. The germline V gene has CDR1 ENHRY and CDR2 SYGVKD. This CDR3 is 15 amino acids long. CDR3 region: CAISESVGGDTEAFF. The CDR3 nucleotides are TGTGCCATCAGTGAGTCGGTGGGGGGTGACACTGAAGCTTTCTTT.

This chain links TRBV5-1 with TRBJ2-7; D is undetermined. The CDR3 is made up of 15 amino acids. Germline assignment: CDR1 SGHRS and CDR2 YFSETQ. Deletions cut 0 bases from V and 0 bases from J, with 10 bases between. This CDR3 reads CASSLGITISYEQYF. DNA for the CDR3: TGCGCCAGCAGCTTGGGGATTACTATCTCCTACGAGCAGTACTTC. Complete variable domain (other parts from reference TRBV5-1 and TRBJ2-7): KAGVTQTPRYLIKTRGQQVTLSCSPISGHRSVSWYQQTPGQGLQFLFEYFSETQRNKGNFPGRFSGRQFSNSRSEMNVSTLELGDSALYLCASSLGITISYEQYFGPGTRLTVT.

The gene calls are TRBV10-3 and TRBJ1-2, with TRBD1 as a possible D gene (6 bases). V was trimmed by 10 bases and J by 2 bases, leaving 14 bases between them. The CDR3 runs 13 residues. Germline-derived CDR1 and CDR2 are ENHRY and SYGVKD. CDR3 sequence: CASQPGVNYGYTF. As DNA, the CDR3 is TGTGCCAGTCAACCAGGGGTAAACTATGGCTACACCTTC.

This clone turned up a few times. Mismatch with germline at one junction end may stem from a read error. The V and J genes are TRBV27 and TRBJ1-2; D not certain. The CDR3 sequence is 12 residues long. Germline V gene data show CDR1 as MNHEY and CDR2 as SMNVEV (reference sequence). The CDR3 reads CASSLYGYGYTF. The CDR3 bases are TGTGCCAGCAGCTTATACGGCTATGGCTACACCTTC.

J is TRBJ1-5 and V is TRBV6-5, with 7 bases that match TRBD1. The germline V gene has CDR1 MNHEY and CDR2 SVGAGI. The length of the CDR3 is 14 residues. V was clipped by 6 bases and J by 0 bases; unmatched bases: 2. This CDR3 is CASRRQGSNQPQHF. CDR3 DNA sequence: TGTGCCAGCAGGCGACAGGGTAGCAATCAGCCCCAGCATTTT.

This clone was picked up a small number of times. The rearrangement links TRBV5-1 to TRBJ1-3; D might be TRBD1 (5 bases). Germline V gene data show CDR1 as SGHRS and CDR2 as YFSETQ. V was shortened by 4 bases and J by 2 bases, with 10 bases between the two germline ends. The length of the CDR3 is 14 residues. The chain's CDR3 is CASSPPGPGNTIYF. The CDR3 DNA reads TGCGCCAGCAGCCCCCCAGGGCCTGGAAACACCATATATTTT.

The chain recombines TRBV28 with TRBJ1-1; D gene ambiguous. The V gene lost 5 bases and the J gene lost 10 bases, with 17 bases spanning the gap. Looked up from germline, CDR1 is MDHEN and CDR2 is SYDVKM. This CDR3 comprises 13 residues. CDR3 sequence: CASSPELGSGAFF. The CDR3 nucleotides are TGTGCCAGCAGTCCCGAACTGGGGAGCGGAGCTTTCTTT.

This clone has more than one count but fewer than ten. The chain has TRBV5-1 and TRBJ1-2; D possibly corresponds to TRBD1 (6 bases). CDR3 length equals 14 residues. V was shortened by 1 base and J by 5 bases, with 12 bases between the two germline ends. Germline values: CDR1 SGHRS, CDR2 YFSETQ. The CDR3 nucleotides read TGCGCCAGCAGCTTGACGGGGGGCGAGTATGGCTACACCTTC. As protein: CASSLTGGEYGYTF.

This clone is a singleton in its sample. The chain is built from TRBV7-9 and TRBJ2-5; the D is unclear. V was shortened by 1 base and J by 7 bases, with 13 bases between the two germline ends. This CDR3 region has 14 residues. CDR1 SEHNR and CDR2 FQNEAQ come from the germline V gene (reference sequence). CDR3 residues: CASSLGSRRGTQYF. The CDR3 region has the DNA TGTGCCAGCAGCTTAGGATCAAGGCGCGGGACCCAGTACTTC.

The CDR3 protein is CASSVDLGQEGVRGYTF. The CDR3 DNA reads TGTGCCAGCAGCGTAGATCTGGGACAGGAAGGCGTTCGTGGCTACACCTTC. The chain links TRBV9 to TRBJ1-2; 8 bases map to TRBD1. The V gene's germline CDR1 is SGDLS and CDR2 YYNGEE. CDR3 size: 17 residues. V trimming: 0 bases; J trimming: 7 bases; junction bases outside the gene matches: 14.

This clone was found a few times. The chain combines TRBV25-1 with TRBJ2-6; 7 bases agree with TRBD2. J was trimmed by 4 bases and V by 1 base; bases with no gene match: 4. Germline V gene lookup returns CDR1 MGHDK and CDR2 SYGVNS. CDR3 length: 16 amino acids. CDR3 residues: CASSELGGTGANVLTF. DNA of the CDR3: TGTGCCAGCAGTGAATTGGGAGGGACCGGGGCCAACGTCCTGACTTTC.

The DNA for the CDR3 is TGTGCCAGCAGCCAGAGGTCGGGGGAGGACATTCAGTACTTC. Amino acid sequence: CASSQRSGEDIQYF. The J gene is TRBJ2-4, the V gene TRBV6-5; D possibly corresponds to TRBD2 (6 bases). The CDR3 is made up of 14 amino acids. CDR1 is MNHEY, CDR2 SVGAGI, per germline. The germline V and J ends were trimmed by 6 bases and 8 bases, with 17 bases remaining between them.

The rearrangement joins TRBV7-6 to TRBJ1-2; 8 positions match TRBD1. Trimming removed 3 bases from V and 5 bases from J; junction bases left unmatched: 5. Per the germline V gene, CDR1 is SGHVS and CDR2 is FNYEAQ. CDR3 length: 14 residues. Here the CDR3 DNA reads TGTGCCAGCAGCTTGGGGTGGACAGGGTATGGCTACACCTTC. This translates into CASSLGWTGYGYTF.